This record concerns one T cell receptor (beta chain) sequence. The record originates from a study of blood T cells in healthy people across ages. Isolation yielded PBMCs, at least 7 million per sample, in every case. Alongside a J-beta primer mix, a sample-barcoded 5' primer served in a second PCR lasting about 7 to 11 cycles. TCRdb passed the 5' RACE reads through MiXCR, listing each CDR3 protein once. Found here are some 860,000 distinct CDR3 sequences, more than 50% of them singletons; the top ten hold roughly 24%. The germline CDR1 and CDR2 sequences are DFQATT and SNEGSKA (reference sequence). This CDR3 region has 16 residues. Trimming removed 0 bases from V and 2 bases from J, with 17 bases in between.

This rearrangement joins TRBV20-1 to TRBJ2-7; D unclear. The sequence derives from a man aged 40-49 years in good health. Sequences were obtained from blood. CDR3 protein: CSARDGSDAHTYEQYF. CDR3 DNA sequence: TGCAGTGCTAGAGATGGTTCGGACGCCCATACCTACGAGCAGTACTTC.